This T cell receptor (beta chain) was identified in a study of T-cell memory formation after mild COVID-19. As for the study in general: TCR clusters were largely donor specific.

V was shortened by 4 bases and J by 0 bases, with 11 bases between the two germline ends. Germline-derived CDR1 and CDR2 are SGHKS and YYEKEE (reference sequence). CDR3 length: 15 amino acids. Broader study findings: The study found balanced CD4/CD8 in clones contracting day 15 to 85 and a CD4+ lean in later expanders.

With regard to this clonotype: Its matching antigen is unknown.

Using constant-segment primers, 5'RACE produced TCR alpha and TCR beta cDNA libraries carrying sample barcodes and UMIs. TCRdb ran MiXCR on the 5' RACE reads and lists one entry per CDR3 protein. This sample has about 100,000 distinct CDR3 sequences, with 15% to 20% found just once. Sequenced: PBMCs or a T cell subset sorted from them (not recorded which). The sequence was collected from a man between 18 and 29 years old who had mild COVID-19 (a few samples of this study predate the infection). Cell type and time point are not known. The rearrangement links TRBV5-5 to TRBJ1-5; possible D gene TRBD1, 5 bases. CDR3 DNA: TGTGCCAGCAGCCGGGACGGAAATAGCAATCAGCCCCAGCATTTT. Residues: CASSRDGNSNQPQHF.